This T cell receptor (beta chain) was profiled in a study of naive and memory T cell subsets. Both TRBC1 and TRBC2 were covered by a beta constant-region primer of two equimolar oligonucleotides. The ligated cDNA underwent four PCR rounds using SP2 and nested alpha and beta constant-region primers. TCRdb used MiXCR to reprocess the UMI-ligation and nested PCR reads, holding one entry per CDR3 protein. The sample has tens of thousands of distinct CDR3 sequences; under 20% are singletons. CMV status came from CD4+ IFNgamma after overnight CMV lysate stimulation. From germline, CDR1 is DFQATT and CDR2 SNEGSKA (reference sequence). Trimming took 6 bases from V and 1 from J; bases not matched to a gene: 6. CDR3 length: 13 residues.

This TCR derives from a human donor in good health. This sequence joins TRBV20-1 and TRBJ2-7, with 7 bases aligning to TRBD1. Sequencing input: effector memory CD4+ T cells from blood. The subset here: effector memory, CD45RA- CD27-. Here the CDR3 reads CSAEQGPSYEQYF. As DNA, the CDR3 is TGCAGTGCGGAACAGGGGCCTTCCTACGAGCAGTACTTC.